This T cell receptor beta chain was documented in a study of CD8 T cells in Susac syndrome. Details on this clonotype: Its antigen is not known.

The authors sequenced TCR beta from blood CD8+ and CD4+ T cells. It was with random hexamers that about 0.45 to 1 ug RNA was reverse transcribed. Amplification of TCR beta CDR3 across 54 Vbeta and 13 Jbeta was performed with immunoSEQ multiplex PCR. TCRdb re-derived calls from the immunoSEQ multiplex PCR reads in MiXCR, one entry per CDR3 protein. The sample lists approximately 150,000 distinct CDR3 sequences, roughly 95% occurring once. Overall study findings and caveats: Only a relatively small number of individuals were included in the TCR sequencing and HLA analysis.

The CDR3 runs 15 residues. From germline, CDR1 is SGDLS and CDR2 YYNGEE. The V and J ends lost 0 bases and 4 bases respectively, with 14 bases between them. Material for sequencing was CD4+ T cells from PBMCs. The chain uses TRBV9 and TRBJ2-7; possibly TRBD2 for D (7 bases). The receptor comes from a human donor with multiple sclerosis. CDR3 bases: TGTGCCAGCAGCGTAGGAAGGGGGGGCCTTTACGAGCAGTACTTC. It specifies CASSVGRGGLYEQYF.